The clone carrying this T cell receptor (beta chain) was counted ten times or more. The data originate from a study of T cells in Graves' hyperthyroidism and ophthalmopathy. The overall study: Before any treatment, at initial diagnosis, peripheral blood was collected.

For ophthalmopathy patients, the Clinical Activity Score was at least 3 and the NOSPECS grade at least 4; duration was under 3 months. The diagnoses drew upon clinical symptoms, serum thyroxine and TRAb, thyroid ultrasound and orbital computed tomography. RNA transcripts provided the source from which TCR beta CDR3 regions were amplified. RT-PCR in the first round (using the HTBI primer set) targeted the TCR CDR3. Via MiXCR, TCRdb re-called the multiplex PCR reads, giving one row per CDR3 protein. The sample gives 300,000 to 450,000 distinct CDR3 sequences, roughly 20% of which show up once; around 15% is in the top ten. There are 15 residues in the CDR3. V lost 0 bases and J 8 bases, leaving 16 bases between the germline ends. The germline CDR1 and CDR2 sequences are LGHDT and YNNKEL (reference sequence).

The rearrangement links TRBV3-1 to TRBJ1-2; D is perhaps TRBD1 (6 bases). The sequence came from a woman aged 40 to 49 with Graves' ophthalmopathy. Material for sequencing was blood. The CDR3 region has the DNA TGTGCCAGCAGCCAAGATGCCCGCAGGGGAGGAGGCTACACCTTC. This encodes CASSQDARRGGGYTF. The full variable domain, in which reference TRBV3-1 and TRBJ1-2 provide the parts outside the CDR3, is DTAVSQTPKYLVTQMGNDKSIKCEQNLGHDTMYWYKQDSKKFLKIMFSYNNKELIINETVPNRFSPKSPDKAHLNLHINSLELGDSAVYFCASSQDARRGGGYTFGSGTRLTVV.